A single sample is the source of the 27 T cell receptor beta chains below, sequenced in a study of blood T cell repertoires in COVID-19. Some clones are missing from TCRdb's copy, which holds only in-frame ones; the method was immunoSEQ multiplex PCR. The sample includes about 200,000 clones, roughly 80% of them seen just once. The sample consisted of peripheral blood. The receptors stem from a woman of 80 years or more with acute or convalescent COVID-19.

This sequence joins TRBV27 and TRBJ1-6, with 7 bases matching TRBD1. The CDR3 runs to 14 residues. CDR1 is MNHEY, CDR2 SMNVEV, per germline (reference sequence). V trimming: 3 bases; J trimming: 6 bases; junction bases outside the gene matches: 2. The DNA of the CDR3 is TGTGCCAGCAGTTTCGAGGGGGCTAATTCACCCCTCCACTTT. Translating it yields CASSFEGANSPLHF.

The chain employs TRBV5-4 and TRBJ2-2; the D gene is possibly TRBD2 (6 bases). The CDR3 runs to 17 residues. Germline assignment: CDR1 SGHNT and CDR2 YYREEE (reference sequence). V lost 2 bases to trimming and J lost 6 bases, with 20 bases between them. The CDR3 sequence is CASSFPSVTSHPGELFF. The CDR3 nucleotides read TGTGCCAGCAGCTTCCCCTCAGTAACTAGCCACCCCGGGGAGCTGTTTTTT.

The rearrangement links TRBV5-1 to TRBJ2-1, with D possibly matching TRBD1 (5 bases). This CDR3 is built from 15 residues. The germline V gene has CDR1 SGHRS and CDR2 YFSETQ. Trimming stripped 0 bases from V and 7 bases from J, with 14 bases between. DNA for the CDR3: TGCGCCAGCAGCTTGGGTGCAGGGTCGATGAATGAGCAGTTCTTC. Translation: CASSLGAGSMNEQFF.

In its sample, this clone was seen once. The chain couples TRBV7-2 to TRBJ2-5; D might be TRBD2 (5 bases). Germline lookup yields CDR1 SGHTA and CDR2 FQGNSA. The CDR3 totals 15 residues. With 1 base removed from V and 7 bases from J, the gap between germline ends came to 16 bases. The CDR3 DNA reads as TGTGCCAGCAGCTTAGACGGCGGCGGGTGGGGGACCCAGTACTTC. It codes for CASSLDGGGWGTQYF.

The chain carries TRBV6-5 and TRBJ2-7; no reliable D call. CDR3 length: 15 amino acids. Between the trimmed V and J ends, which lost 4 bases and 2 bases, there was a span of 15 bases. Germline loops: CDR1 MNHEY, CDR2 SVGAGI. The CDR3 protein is CASSFTAPQPYEQYF. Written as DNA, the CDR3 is TGTGCCAGCAGTTTTACAGCCCCTCAGCCCTACGAGCAGTACTTC.

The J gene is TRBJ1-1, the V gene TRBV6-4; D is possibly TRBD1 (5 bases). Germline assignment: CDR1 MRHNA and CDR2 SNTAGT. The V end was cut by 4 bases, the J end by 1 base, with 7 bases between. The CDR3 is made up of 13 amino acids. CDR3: CASSADRNTEAFF. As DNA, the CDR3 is TGTGCCAGCAGTGCAGACAGGAACACTGAAGCTTTCTTT.

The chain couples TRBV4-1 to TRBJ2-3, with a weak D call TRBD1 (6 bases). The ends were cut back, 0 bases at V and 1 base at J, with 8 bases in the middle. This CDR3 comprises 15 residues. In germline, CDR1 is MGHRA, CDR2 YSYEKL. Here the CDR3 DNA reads TGCGCCAGCAGCCAAGAGGGGGCCGGCACAGATACGCAGTATTTT. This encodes CASSQEGAGTDTQYF.

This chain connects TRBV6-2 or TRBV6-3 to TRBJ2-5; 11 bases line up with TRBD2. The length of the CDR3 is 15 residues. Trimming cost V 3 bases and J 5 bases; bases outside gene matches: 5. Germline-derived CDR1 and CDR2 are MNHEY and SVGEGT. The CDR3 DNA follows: TGTGCCAGCAGTTATAGCGGGGGGGCTGCTGAGACCCAGTACTTC. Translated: CASSYSGGAAETQYF.

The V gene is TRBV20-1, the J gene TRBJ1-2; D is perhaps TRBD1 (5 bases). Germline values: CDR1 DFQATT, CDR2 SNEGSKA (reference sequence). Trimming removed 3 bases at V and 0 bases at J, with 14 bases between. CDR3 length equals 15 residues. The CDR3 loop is CSASMGRRSNYGYTF. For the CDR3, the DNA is TGCAGTGCTAGTATGGGGCGACGTTCTAACTATGGCTACACCTTC.

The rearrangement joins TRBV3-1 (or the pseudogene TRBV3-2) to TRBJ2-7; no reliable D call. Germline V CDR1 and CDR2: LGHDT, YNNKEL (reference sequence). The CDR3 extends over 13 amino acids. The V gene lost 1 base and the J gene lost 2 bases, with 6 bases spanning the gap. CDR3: CASSQVGTYEQYF. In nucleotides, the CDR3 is TGTGCCAGCAGCCAAGTCGGTACCTACGAGCAGTACTTC.

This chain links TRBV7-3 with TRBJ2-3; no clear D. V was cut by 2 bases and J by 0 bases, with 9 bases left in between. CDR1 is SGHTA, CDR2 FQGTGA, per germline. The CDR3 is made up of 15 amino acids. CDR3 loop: CASSLFASSTDTQYF. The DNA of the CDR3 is TGTGCCAGCAGCTTATTCGCTAGTAGCACAGATACGCAGTATTTT.

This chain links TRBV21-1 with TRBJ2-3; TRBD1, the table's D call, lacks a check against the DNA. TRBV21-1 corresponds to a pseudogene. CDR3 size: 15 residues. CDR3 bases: TGTGCCAGCACCAAACGTGGGGCCCACACAGATACGCAGTATTTT. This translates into CASTKRGAHTDTQYF.

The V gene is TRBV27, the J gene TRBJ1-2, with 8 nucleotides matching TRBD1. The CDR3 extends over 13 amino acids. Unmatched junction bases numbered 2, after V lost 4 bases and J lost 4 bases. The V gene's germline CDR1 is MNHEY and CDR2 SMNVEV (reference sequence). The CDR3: CASSWTGSYGYTF. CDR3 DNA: TGTGCCAGCAGTTGGACAGGGTCCTATGGCTACACCTTC.

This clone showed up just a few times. The CDR3 sequence: CASSGQGRVTEAFF. As DNA, the CDR3 is TGTGCCAGCAGCGGACAGGGGAGGGTGACTGAAGCTTTCTTT. V is TRBV9 and J is TRBJ1-1; 8 bases are a match to TRBD1. CDR3 length: 14 amino acids. Germline V gene data show CDR1 as SGDLS and CDR2 as YYNGEE. V was pared by 3 bases and J by 5 bases, with 6 bases of the junction left unmatched.

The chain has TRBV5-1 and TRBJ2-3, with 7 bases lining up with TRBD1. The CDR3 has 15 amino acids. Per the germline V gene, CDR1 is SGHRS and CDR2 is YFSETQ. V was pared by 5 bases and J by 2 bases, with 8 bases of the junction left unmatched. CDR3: CASRTTGVTTDTQYF. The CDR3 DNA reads TGCGCCAGCAGGACCACAGGGGTAACCACAGATACGCAGTATTTT.

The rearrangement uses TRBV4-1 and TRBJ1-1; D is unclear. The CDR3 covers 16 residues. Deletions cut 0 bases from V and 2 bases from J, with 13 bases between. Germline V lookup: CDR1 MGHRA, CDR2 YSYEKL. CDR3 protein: CASSQESRVQNTEAFF. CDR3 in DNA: TGCGCCAGCAGCCAAGAATCCCGAGTTCAAAACACTGAAGCTTTCTTT.

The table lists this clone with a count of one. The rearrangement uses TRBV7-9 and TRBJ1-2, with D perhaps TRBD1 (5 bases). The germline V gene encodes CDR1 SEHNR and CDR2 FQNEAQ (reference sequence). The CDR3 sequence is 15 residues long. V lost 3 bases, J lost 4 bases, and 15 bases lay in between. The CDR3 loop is CASSLATGTLYGYTF. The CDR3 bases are TGTGCCAGCAGCTTGGCGACCGGGACTCTCTATGGCTACACCTTC.

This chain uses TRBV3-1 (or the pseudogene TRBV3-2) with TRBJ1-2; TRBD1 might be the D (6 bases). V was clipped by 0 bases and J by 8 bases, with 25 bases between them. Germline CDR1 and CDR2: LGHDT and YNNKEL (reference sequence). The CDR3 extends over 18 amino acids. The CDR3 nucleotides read TGTGCCAGCAGCCAAGACCTGGGGGCAGGAACGGCGGTTTGGGGCTACACCTTC. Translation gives CASSQDLGAGTAVWGYTF.

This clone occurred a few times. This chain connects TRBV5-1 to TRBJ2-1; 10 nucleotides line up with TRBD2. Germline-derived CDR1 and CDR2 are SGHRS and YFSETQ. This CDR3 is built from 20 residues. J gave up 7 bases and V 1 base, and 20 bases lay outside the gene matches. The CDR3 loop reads CASSLRLQGRASGSTNEQFF. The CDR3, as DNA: TGCGCCAGCAGCTTGCGATTACAGGGAAGGGCTAGCGGGAGTACTAATGAGCAGTTCTTC. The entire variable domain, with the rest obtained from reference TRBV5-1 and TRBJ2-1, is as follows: KAGVTQTPRYLIKTRGQQVTLSCSPISGHRSVSWYQQTPGQGLQFLFEYFSETQRNKGNFPGRFSGRQFSNSRSEMNVSTLELGDSALYLCASSLRLQGRASGSTNEQFFGPGTRLTVL.

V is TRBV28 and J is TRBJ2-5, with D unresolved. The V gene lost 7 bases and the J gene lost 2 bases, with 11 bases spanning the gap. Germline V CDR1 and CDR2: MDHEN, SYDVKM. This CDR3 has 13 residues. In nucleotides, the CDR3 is TGTGCCAGCACCAACGGCGGACAAGAGACCCAGTACTTC. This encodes CASTNGGQETQYF. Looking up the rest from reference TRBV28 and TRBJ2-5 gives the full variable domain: DVKVTQSSRYLVKRTGEKVFLECVQDMDHENMFWYRQDPGLGLRLIYFSYDVKMKEKGDIPEGYSVSREKKERFSLILESASTNQTSMYLCASTNGGQETQYFGPGTRLLVL.

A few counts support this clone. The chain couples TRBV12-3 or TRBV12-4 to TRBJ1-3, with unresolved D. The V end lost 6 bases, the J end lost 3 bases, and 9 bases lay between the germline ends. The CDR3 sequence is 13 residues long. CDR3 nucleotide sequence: TGTGCCAGCAGAATCGTCCGTGGAAACACCATATATTTT. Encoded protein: CASRIVRGNTIYF.

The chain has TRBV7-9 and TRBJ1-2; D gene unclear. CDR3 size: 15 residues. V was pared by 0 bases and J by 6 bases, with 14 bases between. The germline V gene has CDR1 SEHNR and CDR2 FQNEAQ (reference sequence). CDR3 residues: CASSLAAAARDGYTF. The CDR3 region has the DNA TGTGCCAGCAGCTTAGCGGCTGCGGCACGAGATGGCTACACCTTC.

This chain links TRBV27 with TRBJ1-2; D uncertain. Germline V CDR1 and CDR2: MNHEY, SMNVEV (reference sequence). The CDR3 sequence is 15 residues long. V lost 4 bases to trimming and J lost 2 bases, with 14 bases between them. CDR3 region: CASSSPSDGNYGYTF. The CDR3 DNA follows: TGTGCCAGCAGTTCCCCCAGCGACGGGAACTATGGCTACACCTTC.

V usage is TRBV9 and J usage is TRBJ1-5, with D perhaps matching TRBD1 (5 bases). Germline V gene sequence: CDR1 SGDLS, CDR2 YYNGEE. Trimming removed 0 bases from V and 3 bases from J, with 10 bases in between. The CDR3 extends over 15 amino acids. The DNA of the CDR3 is TGTGCCAGCAGCGTAGGGGGGGAAACCAATCAGCCCCAGCATTTT. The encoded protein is CASSVGGETNQPQHF.

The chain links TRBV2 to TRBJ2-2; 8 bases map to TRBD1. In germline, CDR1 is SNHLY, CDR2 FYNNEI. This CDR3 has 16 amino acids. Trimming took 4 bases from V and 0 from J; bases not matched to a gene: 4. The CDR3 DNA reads TGTGCCAGCAGTGCGAGGACAGGGACGAACACCGGGGAGCTGTTTTTT. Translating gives CASSARTGTNTGELFF.

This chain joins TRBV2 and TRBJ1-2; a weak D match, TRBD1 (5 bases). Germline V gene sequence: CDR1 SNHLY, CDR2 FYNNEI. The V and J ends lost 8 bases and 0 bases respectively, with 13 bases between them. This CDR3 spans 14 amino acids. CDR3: CASVVGVANYGYTF. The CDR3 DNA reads TGTGCCAGCGTTGTAGGGGTAGCTAACTATGGCTACACCTTC.

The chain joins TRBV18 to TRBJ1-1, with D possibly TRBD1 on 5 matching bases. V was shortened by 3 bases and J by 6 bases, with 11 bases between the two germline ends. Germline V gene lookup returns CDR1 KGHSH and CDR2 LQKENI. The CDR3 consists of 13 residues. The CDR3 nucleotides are TGTGCCAGCTCACCTGGGAGGGGTGCTGAAGCTTTCTTT. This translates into CASSPGRGAEAFF.